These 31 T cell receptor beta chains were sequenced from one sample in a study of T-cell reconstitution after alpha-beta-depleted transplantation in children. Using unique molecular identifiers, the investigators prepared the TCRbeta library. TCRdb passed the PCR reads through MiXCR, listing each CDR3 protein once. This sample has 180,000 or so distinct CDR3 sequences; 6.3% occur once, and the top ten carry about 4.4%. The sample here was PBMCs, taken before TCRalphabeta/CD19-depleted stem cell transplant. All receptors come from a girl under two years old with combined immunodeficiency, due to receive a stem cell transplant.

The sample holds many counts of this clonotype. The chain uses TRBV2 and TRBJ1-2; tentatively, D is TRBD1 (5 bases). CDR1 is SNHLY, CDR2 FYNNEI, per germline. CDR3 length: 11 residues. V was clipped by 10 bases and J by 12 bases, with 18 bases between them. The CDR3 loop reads CATTGTLSNTF. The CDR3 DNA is TGTGCCACCACCGGGACTCTTAGTAACACCTTC.

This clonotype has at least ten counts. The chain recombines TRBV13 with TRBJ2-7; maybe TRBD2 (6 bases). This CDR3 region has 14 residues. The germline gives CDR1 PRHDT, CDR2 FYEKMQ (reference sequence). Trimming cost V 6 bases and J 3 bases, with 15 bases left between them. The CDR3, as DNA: TGTGCCAGCAGACGACGACTAGATCGCTACGAGCAGTACTTC. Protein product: CASRRRLDRYEQYF.

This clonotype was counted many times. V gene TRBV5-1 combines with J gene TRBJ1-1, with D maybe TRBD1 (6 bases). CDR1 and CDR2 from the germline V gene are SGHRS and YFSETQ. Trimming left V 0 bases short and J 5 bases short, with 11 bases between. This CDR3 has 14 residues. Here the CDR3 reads CASSLGTVQTEAFF. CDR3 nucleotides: TGCGCCAGCAGCTTGGGGACAGTCCAGACTGAAGCTTTCTTT.

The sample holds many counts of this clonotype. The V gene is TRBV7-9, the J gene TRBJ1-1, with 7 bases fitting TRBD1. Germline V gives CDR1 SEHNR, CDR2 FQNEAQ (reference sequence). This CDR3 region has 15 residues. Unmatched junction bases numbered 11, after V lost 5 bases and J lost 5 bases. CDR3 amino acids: CASSARQGVKTEAFF. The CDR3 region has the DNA TGTGCCAGCAGCGCCAGACAGGGCGTAAAAACTGAAGCTTTCTTT.

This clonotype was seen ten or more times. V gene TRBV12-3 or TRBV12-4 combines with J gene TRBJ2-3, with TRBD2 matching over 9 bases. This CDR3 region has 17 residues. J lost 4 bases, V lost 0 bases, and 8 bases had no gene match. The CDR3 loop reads CASSLALRGGAADTQYF. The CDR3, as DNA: TGTGCCAGCAGTTTAGCCCTGCGCGGGGGGGCCGCAGATACGCAGTATTTT.

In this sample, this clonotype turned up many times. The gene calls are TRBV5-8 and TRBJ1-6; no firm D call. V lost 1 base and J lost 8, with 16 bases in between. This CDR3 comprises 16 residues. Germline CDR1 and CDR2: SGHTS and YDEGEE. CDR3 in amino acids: CASSLFGGIFDSPLHF. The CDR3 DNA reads TGTGCCAGCAGCTTGTTTGGCGGCATCTTCGATTCACCCCTCCACTTT. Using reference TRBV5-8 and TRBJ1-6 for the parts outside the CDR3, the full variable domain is EAGVTQSPTHLIKTRGQQATLRCSPISGHTSVYWYQQALGLGLQFLLWYDEGEERNRGNFPPRFSGRQFPNYSSELNVNALELEDSALYLCASSLFGGIFDSPLHFGNGTRLTVT.

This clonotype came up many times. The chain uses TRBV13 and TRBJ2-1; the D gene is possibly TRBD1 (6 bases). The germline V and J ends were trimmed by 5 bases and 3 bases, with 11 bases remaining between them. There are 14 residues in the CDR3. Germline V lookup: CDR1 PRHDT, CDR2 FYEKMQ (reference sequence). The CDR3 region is CASSPTGIYNEQFF. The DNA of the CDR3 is TGTGCCAGCAGCCCTACAGGGATCTACAATGAGCAGTTCTTC.

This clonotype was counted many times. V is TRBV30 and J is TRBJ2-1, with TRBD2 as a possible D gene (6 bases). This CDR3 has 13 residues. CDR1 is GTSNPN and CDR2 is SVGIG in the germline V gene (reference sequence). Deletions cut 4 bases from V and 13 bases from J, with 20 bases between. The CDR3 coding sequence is TGTGCCTGGACCGCGACATACCGGGACTTCCAGTTCTTC. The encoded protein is CAWTATYRDFQFF.

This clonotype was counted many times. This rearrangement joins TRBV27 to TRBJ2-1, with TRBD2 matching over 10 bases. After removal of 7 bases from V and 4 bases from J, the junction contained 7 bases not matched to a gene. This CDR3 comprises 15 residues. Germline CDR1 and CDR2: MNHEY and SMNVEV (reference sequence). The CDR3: CASTSGTSAYNEQFF. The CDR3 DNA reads TGTGCCAGCACCTCCGGGACTAGCGCATACAATGAGCAGTTCTTC.

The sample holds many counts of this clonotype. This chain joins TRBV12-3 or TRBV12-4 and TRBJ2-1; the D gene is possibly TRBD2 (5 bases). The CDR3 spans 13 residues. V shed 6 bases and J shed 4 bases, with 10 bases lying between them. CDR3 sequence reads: CASRTGFYNEQFF. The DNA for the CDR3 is TGTGCCAGCAGGACGGGATTTTACAATGAGCAGTTCTTC.

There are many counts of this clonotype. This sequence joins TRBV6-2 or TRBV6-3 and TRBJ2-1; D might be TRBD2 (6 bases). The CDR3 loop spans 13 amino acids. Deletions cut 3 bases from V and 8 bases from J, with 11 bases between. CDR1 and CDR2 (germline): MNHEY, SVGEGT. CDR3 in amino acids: CASSYAGWHEQFF. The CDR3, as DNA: TGTGCCAGCAGTTATGCGGGGTGGCATGAGCAGTTCTTC.

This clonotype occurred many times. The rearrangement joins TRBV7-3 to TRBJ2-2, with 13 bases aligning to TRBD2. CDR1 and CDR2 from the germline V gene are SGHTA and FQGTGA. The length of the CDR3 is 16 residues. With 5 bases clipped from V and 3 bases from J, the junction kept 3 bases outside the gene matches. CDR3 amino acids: CASSPGLAGYTGELFF. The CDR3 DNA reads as TGTGCCAGCAGCCCGGGACTAGCGGGATACACCGGGGAGCTGTTTTTT.

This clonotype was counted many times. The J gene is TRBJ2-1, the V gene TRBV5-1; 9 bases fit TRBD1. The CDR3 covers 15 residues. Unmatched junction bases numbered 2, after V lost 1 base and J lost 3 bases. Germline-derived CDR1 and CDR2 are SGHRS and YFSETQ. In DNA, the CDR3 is TGCGCCAGCAGCTTGCAGACAGGGGGCTACAATGAGCAGTTCTTC. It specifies CASSLQTGGYNEQFF. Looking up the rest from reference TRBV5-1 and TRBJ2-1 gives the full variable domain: KAGVTQTPRYLIKTRGQQVTLSCSPISGHRSVSWYQQTPGQGLQFLFEYFSETQRNKGNFPGRFSGRQFSNSRSEMNVSTLELGDSALYLCASSLQTGGYNEQFFGPGTRLTVL.

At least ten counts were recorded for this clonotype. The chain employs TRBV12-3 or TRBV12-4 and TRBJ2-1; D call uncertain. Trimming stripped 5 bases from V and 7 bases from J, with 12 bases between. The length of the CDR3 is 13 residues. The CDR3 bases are TGTGCCAGCAGTCCTGACAATAGGAATGAGCAGTTCTTC. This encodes CASSPDNRNEQFF.

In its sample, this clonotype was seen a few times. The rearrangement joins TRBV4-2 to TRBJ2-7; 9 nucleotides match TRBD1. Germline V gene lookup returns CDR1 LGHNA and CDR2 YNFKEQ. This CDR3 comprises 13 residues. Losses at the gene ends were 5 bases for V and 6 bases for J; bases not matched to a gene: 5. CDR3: CASSSHRGPEQYF. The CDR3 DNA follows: TGTGCCAGCAGCTCTCACAGGGGGCCCGAGCAGTACTTC.

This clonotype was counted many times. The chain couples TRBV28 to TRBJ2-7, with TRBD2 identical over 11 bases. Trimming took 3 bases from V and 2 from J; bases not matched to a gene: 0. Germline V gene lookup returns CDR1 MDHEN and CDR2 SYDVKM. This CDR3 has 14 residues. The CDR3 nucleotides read TGTGCCAGCAGTTTGGGACTAGCGGCCTACGAGCAGTACTTC. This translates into CASSLGLAAYEQYF. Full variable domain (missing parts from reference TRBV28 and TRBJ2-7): DVKVTQSSRYLVKRTGEKVFLECVQDMDHENMFWYRQDPGLGLRLIYFSYDVKMKEKGDIPEGYSVSREKKERFSLILESASTNQTSMYLCASSLGLAAYEQYFGPGTRLTVT.

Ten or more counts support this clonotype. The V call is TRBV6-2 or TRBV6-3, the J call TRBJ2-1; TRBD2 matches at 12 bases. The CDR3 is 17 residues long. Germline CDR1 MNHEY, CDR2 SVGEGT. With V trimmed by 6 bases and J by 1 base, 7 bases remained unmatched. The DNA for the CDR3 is TGTGCCAGCAGAAAACTCACTAGCGGGGGGTCCTACAATGAGCAGTTCTTC. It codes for CASRKLTSGGSYNEQFF.

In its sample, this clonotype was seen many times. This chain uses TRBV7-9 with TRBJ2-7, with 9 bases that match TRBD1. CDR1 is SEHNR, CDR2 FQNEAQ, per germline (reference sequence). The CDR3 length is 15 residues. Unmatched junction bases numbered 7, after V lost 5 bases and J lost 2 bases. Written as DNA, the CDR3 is TGTGCCAGCAGCCGCCGGGACAGGGACACCTACGAGCAGTACTTC. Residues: CASSRRDRDTYEQYF.

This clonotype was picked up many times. For the CDR3, the DNA is TGTGCCAGCAGCTCCCAACCTCTAGCGAATACGCAGTATTTT. Residues: CASSSQPLANTQYF. The chain recombines TRBV7-2 with TRBJ2-3, with D tentatively TRBD2 (6 bases). The CDR3 is 14 residues long. Trimming took 4 bases from V and 7 from J, leaving 15 bases between them. Germline values: CDR1 SGHTA, CDR2 FQGNSA.

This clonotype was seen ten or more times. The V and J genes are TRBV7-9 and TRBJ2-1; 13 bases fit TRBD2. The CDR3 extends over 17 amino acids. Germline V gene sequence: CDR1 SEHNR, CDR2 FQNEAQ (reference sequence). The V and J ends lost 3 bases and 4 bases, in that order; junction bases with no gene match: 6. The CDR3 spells CASSFWTSGSLYNEQFF. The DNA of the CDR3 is TGTGCCAGCAGCTTCTGGACTAGCGGGAGCCTTTACAATGAGCAGTTCTTC.

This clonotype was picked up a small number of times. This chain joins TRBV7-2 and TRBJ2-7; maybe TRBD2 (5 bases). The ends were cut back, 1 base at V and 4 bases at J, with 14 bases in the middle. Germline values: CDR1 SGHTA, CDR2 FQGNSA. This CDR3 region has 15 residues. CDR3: CASSLDPRVAYEQYF. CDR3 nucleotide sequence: TGTGCCAGCAGCTTAGACCCGAGGGTGGCATACGAGCAGTACTTC.

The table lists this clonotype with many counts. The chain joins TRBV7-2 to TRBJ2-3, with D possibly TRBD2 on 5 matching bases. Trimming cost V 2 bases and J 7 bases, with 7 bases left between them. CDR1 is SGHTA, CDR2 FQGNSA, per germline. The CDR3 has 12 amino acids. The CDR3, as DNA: TGTGCCAGCAGCTTACCCGGGAATACGCAGTATTTT. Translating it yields CASSLPGNTQYF.

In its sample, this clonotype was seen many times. Here the CDR3 DNA reads TGTGCCATCAGTGAGTCGGCGGGGTCCAATGAGCAGTTCTTC. Translating it yields CAISESAGSNEQFF. V and J are TRBV10-3 and TRBJ2-1; tentative D call: TRBD2 (6 bases). V dropped 0 bases and J dropped 6 bases, with 9 bases sitting between them. Germline loops: CDR1 ENHRY, CDR2 SYGVKD. The CDR3 has 14 residues.

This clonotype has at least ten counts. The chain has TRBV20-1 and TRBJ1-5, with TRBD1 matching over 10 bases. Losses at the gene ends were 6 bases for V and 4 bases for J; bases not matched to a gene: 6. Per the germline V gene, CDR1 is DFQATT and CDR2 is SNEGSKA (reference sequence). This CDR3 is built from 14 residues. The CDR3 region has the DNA TGCAGTGCAAGACAGGGGGCTCTGAATCAGCCCCAGCATTTT. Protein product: CSARQGALNQPQHF.

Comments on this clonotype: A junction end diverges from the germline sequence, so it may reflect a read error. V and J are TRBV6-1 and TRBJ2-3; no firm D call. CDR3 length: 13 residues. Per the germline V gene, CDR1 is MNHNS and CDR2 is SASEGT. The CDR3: CACSLEDTDTQYF. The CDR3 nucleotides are TGTGCCTGCAGCCTGGAAGACACAGATACGCAGTATTTT.

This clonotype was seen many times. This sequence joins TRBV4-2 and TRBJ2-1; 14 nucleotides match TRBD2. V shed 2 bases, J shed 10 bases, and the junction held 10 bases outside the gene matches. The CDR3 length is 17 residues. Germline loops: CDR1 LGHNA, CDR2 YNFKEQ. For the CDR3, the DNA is TGTGCCAGCAGCCAAAGCCGACTAGCGGGGGGGCGGTGGGAGCAGTTCTTC. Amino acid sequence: CASSQSRLAGGRWEQFF.

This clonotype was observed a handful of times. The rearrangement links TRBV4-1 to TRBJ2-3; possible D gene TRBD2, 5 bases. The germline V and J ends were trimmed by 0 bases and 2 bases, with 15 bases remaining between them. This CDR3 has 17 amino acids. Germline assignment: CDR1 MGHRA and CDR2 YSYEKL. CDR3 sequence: CASSQDRERSSTDTQYF. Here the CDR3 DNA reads TGCGCCAGCAGCCAAGATAGAGAGCGGAGTTCCACAGATACGCAGTATTTT.

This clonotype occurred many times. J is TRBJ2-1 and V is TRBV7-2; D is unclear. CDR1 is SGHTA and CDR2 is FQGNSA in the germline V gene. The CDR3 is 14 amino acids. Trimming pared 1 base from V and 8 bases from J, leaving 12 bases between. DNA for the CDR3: TGTGCCAGCAGCTTAGAGCTTGCTGAGGATGAGCAGTTCTTC. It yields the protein CASSLELAEDEQFF.

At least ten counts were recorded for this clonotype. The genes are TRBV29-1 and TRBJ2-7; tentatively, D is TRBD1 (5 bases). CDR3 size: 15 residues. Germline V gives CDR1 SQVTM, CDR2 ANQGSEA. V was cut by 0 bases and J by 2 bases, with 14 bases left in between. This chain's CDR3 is CSVEDGASPTYEQYF. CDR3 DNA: TGCAGCGTTGAAGATGGGGCCTCCCCGACCTACGAGCAGTACTTC.

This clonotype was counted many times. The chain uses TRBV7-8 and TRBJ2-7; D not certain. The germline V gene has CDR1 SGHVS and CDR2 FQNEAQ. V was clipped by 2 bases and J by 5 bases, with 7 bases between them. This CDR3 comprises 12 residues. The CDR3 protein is CASSLIGDEQYF. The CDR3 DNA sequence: TGTGCCAGCAGCTTAATAGGTGACGAGCAGTACTTC.

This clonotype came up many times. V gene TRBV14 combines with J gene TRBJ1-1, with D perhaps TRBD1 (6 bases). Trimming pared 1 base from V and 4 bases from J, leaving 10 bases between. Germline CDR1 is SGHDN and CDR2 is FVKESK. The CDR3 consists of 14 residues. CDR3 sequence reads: CASSQVRGPTEAFF. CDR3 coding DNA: TGTGCCAGCAGCCAAGTCAGGGGCCCCACTGAAGCTTTCTTT.